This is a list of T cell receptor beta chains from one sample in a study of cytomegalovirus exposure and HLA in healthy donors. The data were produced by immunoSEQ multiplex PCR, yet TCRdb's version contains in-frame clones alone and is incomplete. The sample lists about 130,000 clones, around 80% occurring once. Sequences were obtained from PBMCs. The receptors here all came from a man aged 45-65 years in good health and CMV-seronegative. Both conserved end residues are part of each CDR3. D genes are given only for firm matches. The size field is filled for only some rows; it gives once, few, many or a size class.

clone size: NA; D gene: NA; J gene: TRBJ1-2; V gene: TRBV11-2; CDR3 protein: CASSLDPGAGYTF; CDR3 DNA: TGTGCCAGCAGCTTAGATCCAGGGGCTGGCTACACCTTC
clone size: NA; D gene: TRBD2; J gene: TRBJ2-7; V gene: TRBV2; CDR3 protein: CASSVAGAIYEQYF; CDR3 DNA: TGTGCCAGCAGTGTAGCGGGGGCGATATACGAGCAGTACTTC
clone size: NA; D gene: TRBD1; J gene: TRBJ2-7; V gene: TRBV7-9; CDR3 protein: CASSLTGVAYEQYF; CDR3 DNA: TGTGCCAGCAGCCTCACAGGGGTGGCCTACGAGCAGTACTTC
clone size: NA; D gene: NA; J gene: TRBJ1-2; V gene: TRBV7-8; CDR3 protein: CASSVQQADYGYTF; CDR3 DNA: TGTGCCAGCAGCGTTCAGCAGGCAGACTATGGCTACACCTTC
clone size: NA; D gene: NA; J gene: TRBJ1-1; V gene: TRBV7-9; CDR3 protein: CASSSVGGTEAFF; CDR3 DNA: TGTGCCAGCAGCTCCGTAGGGGGCACTGAAGCTTTCTTT
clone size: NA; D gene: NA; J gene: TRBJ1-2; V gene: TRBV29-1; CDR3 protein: CSVEAGFNYGYTF; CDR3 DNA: TGCAGCGTTGAGGCAGGATTTAACTATGGCTACACCTTC
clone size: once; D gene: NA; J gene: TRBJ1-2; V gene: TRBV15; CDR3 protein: CATSWLEEGYTF; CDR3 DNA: TGTGCCACCAGCTGGTTGGAGGAGGGCTACACCTTC
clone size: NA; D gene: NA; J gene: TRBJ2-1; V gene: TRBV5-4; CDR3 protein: CASSLVVGGINEQFF; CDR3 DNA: TGTGCCAGCAGCTTGGTTGTGGGGGGTATCAATGAGCAGTTCTTC
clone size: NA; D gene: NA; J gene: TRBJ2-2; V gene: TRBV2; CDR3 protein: CASSQQGNTGELFF; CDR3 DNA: TGTGCCAGCAGTCAACAGGGAAACACCGGGGAGCTGTTTTTT
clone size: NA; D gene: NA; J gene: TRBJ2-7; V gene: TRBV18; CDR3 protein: CASSPVTRSDEQYF; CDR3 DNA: TGTGCCAGCTCACCGGTTACCAGGTCAGACGAGCAGTACTTC
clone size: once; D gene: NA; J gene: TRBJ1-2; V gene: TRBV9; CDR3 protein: CASSFTGLVADGYTF; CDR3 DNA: TGTGCCAGCAGCTTCACAGGGTTGGTCGCGGATGGCTACACCTTC
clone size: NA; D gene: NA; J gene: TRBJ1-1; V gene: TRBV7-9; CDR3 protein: CAIPRGTEAFF; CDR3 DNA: TGTGCCATCCCCCGAGGCACTGAAGCTTTCTTT
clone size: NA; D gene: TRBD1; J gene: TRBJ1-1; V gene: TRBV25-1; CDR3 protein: CASSEWTGAGAEAFF; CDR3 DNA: TGTGCCAGCAGTGAATGGACAGGGGCGGGGGCTGAAGCTTTCTTT
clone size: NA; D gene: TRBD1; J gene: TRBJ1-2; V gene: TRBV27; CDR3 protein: CASRSDRNNYGYTF; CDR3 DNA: TGTGCCAGCAGATCGGACAGGAATAACTATGGCTACACCTTC
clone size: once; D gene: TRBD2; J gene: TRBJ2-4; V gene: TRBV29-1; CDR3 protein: CSGSPGGAKNIQYF; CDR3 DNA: TGCAGCGGAAGTCCGGGGGGGGCCAAAAACATTCAGTACTTC
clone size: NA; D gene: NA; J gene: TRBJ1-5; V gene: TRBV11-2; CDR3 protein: CASSLAYYSNQPQHF; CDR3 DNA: TGTGCCAGCAGCTTAGCCTATTATAGCAATCAGCCCCAGCATTTT
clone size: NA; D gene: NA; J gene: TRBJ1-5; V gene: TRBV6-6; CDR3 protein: CASRLLAGNQPQHF; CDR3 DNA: TGTGCCAGCAGACTCTTGGCAGGAAATCAGCCCCAGCATTTT
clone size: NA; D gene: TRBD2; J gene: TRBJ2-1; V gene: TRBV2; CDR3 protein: CASKQTSGGSNEQFF; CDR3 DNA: TGTGCCAGCAAACAGACTAGCGGGGGGAGCAATGAGCAGTTCTTC
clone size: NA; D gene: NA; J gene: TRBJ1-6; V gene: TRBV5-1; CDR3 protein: CASSLAGVRYNSPLHF; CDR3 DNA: TGCGCCAGCAGCTTGGCAGGGGTTCGCTATAATTCACCCCTCCACTTT
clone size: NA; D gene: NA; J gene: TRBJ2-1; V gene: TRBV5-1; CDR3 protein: CASSSTGSSYNEQFF; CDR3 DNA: TGCGCCAGCAGCTCCACAGGGAGCTCCTACAATGAGCAGTTCTTC
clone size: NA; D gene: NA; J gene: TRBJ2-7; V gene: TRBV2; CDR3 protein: CASSSAGAIYEQYF; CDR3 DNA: TGTGCCAGCTCGTCGGCAGGGGCAATCTACGAGCAGTACTTC
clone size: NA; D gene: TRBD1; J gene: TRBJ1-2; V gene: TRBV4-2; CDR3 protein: CASSLGTVSYGYTF; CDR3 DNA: TGTGCCAGCAGCCTCGGGACAGTGAGTTATGGCTACACCTTC
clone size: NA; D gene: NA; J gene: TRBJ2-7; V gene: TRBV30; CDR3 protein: CAWSQRGKRYEQYF; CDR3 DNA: TGTGCCTGGAGTCAGAGGGGGAAGCGCTACGAGCAGTACTTC
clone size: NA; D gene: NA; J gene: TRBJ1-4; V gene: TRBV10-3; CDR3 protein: CAISEQQVASGEKLFF; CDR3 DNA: TGTGCCATCAGTGAGCAACAGGTCGCCTCGGGTGAAAAACTGTTTTTT
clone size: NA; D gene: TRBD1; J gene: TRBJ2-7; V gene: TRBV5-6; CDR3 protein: CASSHGDRYEQYF; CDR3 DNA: TGTGCCAGCAGCCACGGGGACAGATACGAGCAGTACTTC
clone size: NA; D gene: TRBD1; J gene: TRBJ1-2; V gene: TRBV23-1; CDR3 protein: CASSQRTGAGYTF; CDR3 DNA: TGCGCCAGCAGTCAAAGGACAGGGGCTGGCTACACCTTC
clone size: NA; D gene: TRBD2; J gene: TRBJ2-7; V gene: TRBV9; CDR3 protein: CASSPFGGDTYEQYF; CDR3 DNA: TGTGCCAGCAGCCCCTTCGGGGGGGATACCTACGAGCAGTACTTC
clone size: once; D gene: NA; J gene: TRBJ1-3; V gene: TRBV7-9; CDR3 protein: CASSAIRGSRNTIYF; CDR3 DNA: TGTGCCAGCAGCGCGATTCGGGGGTCGAGAAACACCATATATTTT
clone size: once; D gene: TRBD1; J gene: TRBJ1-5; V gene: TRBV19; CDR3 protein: CASRPPGTEGFIGQPQHF; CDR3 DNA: TGTGCCAGTAGGCCCCCCGGGACAGAGGGTTTTATTGGTCAGCCCCAGCATTTT
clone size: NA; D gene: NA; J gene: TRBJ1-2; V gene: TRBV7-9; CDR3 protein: CASSLIEGGGHYGYTF; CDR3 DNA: TGTGCCAGCAGCTTAATTGAGGGCGGGGGCCATTATGGCTACACCTTC
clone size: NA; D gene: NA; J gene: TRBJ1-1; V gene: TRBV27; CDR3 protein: CASSLRGTTEAFF; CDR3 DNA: TGTGCCAGCAGTTTAAGGGGGACCACTGAAGCTTTCTTT
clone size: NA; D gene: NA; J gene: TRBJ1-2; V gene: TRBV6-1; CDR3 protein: CASSGRTALFGYTF; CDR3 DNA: TGTGCCAGCAGTGGTAGGACAGCCCTATTTGGCTACACCTTC
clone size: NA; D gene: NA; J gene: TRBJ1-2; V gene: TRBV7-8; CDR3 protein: CASSLFEQRNYGYTF; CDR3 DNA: TGTGCCAGCAGCTTATTTGAGCAGCGGAACTATGGCTACACCTTC
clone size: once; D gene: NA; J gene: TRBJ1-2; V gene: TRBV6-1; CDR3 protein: CASSVVRVEGYTF; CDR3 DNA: TGTGCCAGCAGTGTGGTCAGGGTGGAAGGCTACACCTTC
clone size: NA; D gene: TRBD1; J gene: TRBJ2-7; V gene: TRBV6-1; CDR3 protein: CASSEPGQGALNEQYF; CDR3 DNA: TGTGCCAGCAGTGAGCCCGGCCAGGGGGCATTGAACGAGCAGTACTTC
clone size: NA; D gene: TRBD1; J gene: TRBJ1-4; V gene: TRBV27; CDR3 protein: CASSLDRVATNEKLFF; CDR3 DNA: TGTGCCAGCAGCCTAGACAGGGTAGCAACTAATGAAAAACTGTTTTTT
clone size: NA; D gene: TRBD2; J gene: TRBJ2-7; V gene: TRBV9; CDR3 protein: CASSVSAGVIYEQYF; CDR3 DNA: TGTGCCAGCAGCGTAAGCGCGGGGGTGATCTACGAGCAGTACTTC
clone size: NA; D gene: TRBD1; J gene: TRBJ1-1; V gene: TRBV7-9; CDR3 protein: CASSPRGQITEAFF; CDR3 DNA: TGTGCCAGCAGCCCTAGGGGACAGATCACTGAAGCTTTCTTT
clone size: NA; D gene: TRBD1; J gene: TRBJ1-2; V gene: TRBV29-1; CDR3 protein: CSAEGAGGYTF; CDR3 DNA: TGCAGCGCTGAGGGGGCGGGTGGCTACACCTTC
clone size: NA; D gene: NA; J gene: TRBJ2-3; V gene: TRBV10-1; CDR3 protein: CASSESQGGRTDTQYF; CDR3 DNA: TGCGCCAGCAGTGAGTCCCAGGGGGGCAGAACAGATACGCAGTATTTT
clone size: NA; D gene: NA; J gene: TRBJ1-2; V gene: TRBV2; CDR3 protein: CASSVGGVYGYTF; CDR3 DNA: TGTGCCAGCAGTGTAGGGGGGGTTTATGGCTACACCTTC
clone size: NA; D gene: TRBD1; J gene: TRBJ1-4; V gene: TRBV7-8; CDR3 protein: CASSLETGVFNEKLFF; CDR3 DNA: TGTGCCAGCAGCTTAGAGACAGGGGTATTTAATGAAAAACTGTTTTTT
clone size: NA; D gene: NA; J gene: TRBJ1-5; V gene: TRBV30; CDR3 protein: CAWSPWGESNQPQHF; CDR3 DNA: TGTGCCTGGAGTCCGTGGGGCGAGAGCAATCAGCCCCAGCATTTT
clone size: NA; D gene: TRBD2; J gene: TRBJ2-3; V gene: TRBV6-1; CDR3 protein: CASSEASGGGKDTQYF; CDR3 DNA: TGTGCCAGCAGTGAAGCAAGTGGGGGGGGGAAAGATACGCAGTATTTT
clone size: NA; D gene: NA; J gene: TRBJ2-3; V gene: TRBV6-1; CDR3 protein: CASSERNFRGNASTDTQYF; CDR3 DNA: TGTGCCAGCAGTGAACGGAACTTCAGGGGAAACGCCAGCACAGATACGCAGTATTTT
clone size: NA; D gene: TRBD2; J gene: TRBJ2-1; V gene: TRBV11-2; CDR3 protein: CASSGTSLYNEQFF; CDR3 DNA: TGTGCCAGCAGCGGGACTAGCCTGTACAATGAGCAGTTCTTC